This T cell receptor beta chain was documented in a study of T cell responses to AZD1222 COVID-19 vaccine (TCRdb year 2021). Regarding the study in general: TCR sequencing covered 233 trial participants: nearly 210 given two doses of AZD1222 and 26 given two doses of MenACWY control vaccine. Trial participants were enrolled into age subgroups of 18-55, 56-69 and 70-plus years, which contained about 150, 27 and 61 TCR-sequenced participants, respectively. Here is what the overall study found, with its caveats: Because no samples from the day 14 peak response were available, repertoires could be characterized only after the peak T cell response. Conclusions about previously exposed vaccinees were limited because only six AZD1222 recipients were SARS-CoV-2 seropositive at baseline. CD4 TCRs associated with the vaccine covered the entire spike protein, and the dominant responses were in regions 160-218 and 743-854. The 56-69-year group was small, and its depth increase did not reach significance, likely because of low power. Reportedly, close to half of the unique spike-specific TCRs recognized epitopes lying outside the regions that are mutated in the B.1.351 and B.1.1.7 variants. Spike-specific TCR breadth and depth rose significantly after two AZD1222 doses compared with day 0 and with MenACWY recipients. Participants were mostly white British and included more females than males, and it was suggested by the authors that clonal diversity may have been underestimated.

The CDR3 regions of human TCRbeta chains were analyzed by immunosequencing. The authors processed their data as follows. TCRs in the repertoires were matched against a reference library of SARS-CoV-2-specific TCRs that had been generated with the MIRA antigen-specificity platform. Breadth was defined as the fraction of unique TCRs that were SARS-CoV-2-associated. Depth was defined as the fraction of total T cells that were SARS-CoV-2-associated. Each spike-specific TCR was assigned to its reactive spike region and to a CD4 or CD8 class using the MIRA data. Log10-transformed breadth and depth values were compared by one-way ANOVA with Sidak's multiple comparisons tests. This is the immuneACCESS table as TCRdb keeps it, with only in-frame sequences that have V and J called. A part of the clones is gone; compared with another copy, unresolved V genes explain less than half, and the rest is unexplained. Clone size and the V and J calls come from that table; the DNA yielded D and trimming. Recorded for this sample are around 180,000 clones; 88% of them occurred a single time. The ten biggest clones cover 26% of the sample.

Worth noting for this clone: Its antigen has not been determined. Nothing much larger sits one base from this clone, and base qualities are not available.

Via the germline V gene, CDR1 is MDHEN and CDR2 SYDVKM. There are 16 amino acids in the CDR3, from cysteine to phenylalanine inclusive. Only the CDR3 DNA stays, 48 bases, in frame from base 1. Ends trimmed: V by 6 bases, J by 5 bases; bases unmatched to a gene: 7. The time point label corresponds to: about 28 days (+/-7) after the second vaccine dose. AZD1222 recipients with second doses at about 4 weeks or about 12 weeks were pooled, because spike-specific TCR depth and breadth did not differ between schedules. Vaccinee samples came from UK trials COV001 and COV002, including a single-blind randomized controlled phase 2/3 trial of AZD1222 (ChAdOx1 nCoV-19) in healthy adults. For TCRbeta chain sequencing, PBMC samples from trial participants were taken at day 0 and at day 28 after the second dose.

This clonotype was obtained from an adult who received the AZD1222 COVID-19 vaccine. The input for sequencing was peripheral blood, taken 28 days after the second AZD1222 dose. The V and J genes are TRBV28 and TRBJ2-1, with 13 middle bases fitting TRBD2. The CDR3 sequence is CASRPTSGRAHNEQFF. The nucleotide sequence is TGTGCCAGCAGGCCAACTAGCGGGAGGGCCCACAATGAGCAGTTCTTC.